These 20 T cell receptor beta chains were sequenced from one sample in a study of blood T cell repertoires in COVID-19 (dated by TCRdb to about 2020). The library relied on the immunoSEQ multiplex PCR assay. Entries here come from immuneACCESS through TCRdb and include only in-frame sequences with V and J called. Some clones fail to appear in such tables; in the studies checked, an unresolved V gene covers under half of the shortfall, and the cause of the remainder is unknown. The sample table holds fewer than 85,000 clones, of which 65% to 85% were seen once. The ten most abundant clones make up about a sixth of the sample. The specimen was peripheral blood. These receptor sequences come from a woman in her fifties or sixties with acute or convalescent COVID-19.

The gene calls are TRBV4-3 and TRBJ2-7; TRBD2 might be the D (5 bases). Deletions cut 0 bases from V and 4 bases from J, with 13 bases between. This CDR3 spans 15 amino acids. Per the germline V gene, CDR1 is LGHNA and CDR2 is YSLEER. The CDR3 spells CASSQERVSGYEQYF. The CDR3 bases are TGCGCCAGCAGCCAAGAAAGGGTAAGCGGATACGAGCAGTACTTC.

At least ten counts were recorded for this clone. V and J are TRBV7-9 and TRBJ1-6; D is perhaps TRBD1 (6 bases). CDR1 SEHNR and CDR2 FQNEAQ come from the germline V gene (reference sequence). The CDR3 loop spans 16 amino acids. V lost 5 bases to trimming and J lost 10 bases, with 21 bases between them. The CDR3 DNA reads as TGTGCCAGCAGCGGACTATCCGGGGGGCCGGGCTCACCCCTCCACTTT. Translating gives CASSGLSGGPGSPLHF.

This chain links TRBV3-1 (or the pseudogene TRBV3-2) with TRBJ2-5, with 7 bases fitting TRBD2. The CDR3 extends over 16 amino acids. CDR1 LGHDT and CDR2 YNNKEL come from the germline V gene (reference sequence). Unmatched junction bases numbered 9, after V lost 4 bases and J lost 1 base. As DNA, the CDR3 is TGTGCCAGCAGCCCGACCGCGGGAGCCGTCCAAGAGACCCAGTACTTC. Protein sequence: CASSPTAGAVQETQYF.

The chain employs TRBV3-1 (or the pseudogene TRBV3-2) and TRBJ1-6; D unclear. The CDR3 has 15 amino acids. CDR1 is LGHDT and CDR2 is YNNKEL in the germline V gene (reference sequence). V shed 4 bases and J shed 9 bases, with 16 bases lying between them. The CDR3 region is CASSLAGKGSSPLHF. The DNA for the CDR3 is TGTGCCAGCAGCCTAGCCGGGAAGGGAAGTTCACCCCTCCACTTT.

The V call is TRBV28, the J call TRBJ1-5; D might be TRBD1 (5 bases). With 6 bases removed from V and 2 bases from J, the gap between germline ends came to 14 bases. This CDR3 region has 15 residues. CDR1 is MDHEN and CDR2 is SYDVKM in the germline V gene. The CDR3 spells CASRGAPLGNQPQHF. CDR3 in DNA: TGTGCCAGCAGAGGGGCCCCGTTGGGCAATCAGCCCCAGCATTTT.

The chain links TRBV7-2 to TRBJ1-2, with 8 bases lining up with TRBD1. The V and J ends lost 1 base and 4 bases, in that order; junction bases with no gene match: 5. The CDR3 spans 15 residues. Germline CDR1 reads SGHTA; CDR2 reads FQGNSA. The CDR3: CASSLENRGFYGYTF. The CDR3 DNA follows: TGTGCCAGCAGCTTAGAAAACAGGGGGTTCTATGGCTACACCTTC. Using reference TRBV7-2 and TRBJ1-2 for the parts outside the CDR3, the full variable domain is GAGVSQSPSNKVTEKGKDVELRCDPISGHTALYWYRQSLGQGLEFLIYFQGNSAPDKSGLPSDRFSAERTGGSVSTLTIQRTQQEDSAVYLCASSLENRGFYGYTFGSGTRLTVV.

The genes are TRBV24-1 and TRBJ2-5, with TRBD2 identical over 8 bases. This CDR3 comprises 14 residues. V gave up 5 bases and J gave up 3 bases; unmatched junction bases: 4. Germline-derived CDR1 and CDR2 are KGHDR and SFDVKD. The CDR3 is CATSAGGPEETQYF. Here the CDR3 DNA reads TGTGCCACCAGTGCGGGGGGGCCTGAAGAGACCCAGTACTTC.

V usage is TRBV4-1 and J usage is TRBJ1-5; D is undetermined. V lost 0 bases to trimming and J lost 7 bases, with 10 bases between them. This CDR3 is built from 14 residues. Germline CDR1 MGHRA, CDR2 YSYEKL. The CDR3 region has the DNA TGCGCCAGCAGCCAAGATCTGGGAGACCAGCCCCAGCATTTT. Translated, it gives CASSQDLGDQPQHF.

The J gene is TRBJ2-3, the V gene TRBV19; 12 nucleotides agree with TRBD2. The CDR3 covers 18 residues. Trimming took 7 bases from V and 2 from J; bases not matched to a gene: 13. Germline CDR1 is LNHDA and CDR2 is SQIVND (reference sequence). The chain's CDR3 is CASIRRASGGALTDTQYF. CDR3 in DNA: TGTGCCAGTATTCGTCGCGCTAGCGGGGGGGCCCTCACAGATACGCAGTATTTT.

This CDR3 is CASSPGTSLYEQYF. The CDR3 DNA follows: TGTGCCAGCAGTCCCGGGACTAGTTTGTACGAGCAGTACTTC. The chain carries TRBV2 and TRBJ2-7; TRBD2 matches at 8 bases. Germline V gene lookup returns CDR1 SNHLY and CDR2 FYNNEI. CDR3 size: 14 residues. The trim removed 5 bases at V and 4 bases at J, leaving 7 bases unmatched.

The chain couples TRBV25-1 to TRBJ1-2; D is uncertain. Per germline, CDR1 MGHDK and CDR2 SYGVNS. The CDR3 totals 11 residues. With 11 bases removed from V and 1 base from J, the gap between germline ends came to 8 bases. The CDR3 reads CASGFNYGYTF. The CDR3 nucleotides read TGTGCCTCGGGGTTTAACTATGGCTACACCTTC.

This clone was picked up a small number of times. V gene TRBV5-4 combines with J gene TRBJ1-2, with TRBD1 as a possible D gene (6 bases). The germline V gene has CDR1 SGHNT and CDR2 YYREEE (reference sequence). V was cut by 0 bases and J by 1 base, with 10 bases left in between. The CDR3 is made up of 15 amino acids. The CDR3 protein is CASSLEQGINYGYTF. In nucleotides, the CDR3 is TGTGCCAGCAGCTTGGAACAGGGAATTAACTATGGCTACACCTTC.

J is TRBJ2-3 and V is TRBV5-1; D is perhaps TRBD1 (5 bases). This CDR3 contains 14 residues. CDR1 is SGHRS and CDR2 is YFSETQ in the germline V gene. The germline V and J ends were trimmed by 5 bases and 0 bases, with 10 bases remaining between them. The CDR3 region is CASRTGYSTDTQYF. The CDR3 region has the DNA TGCGCCAGCAGAACAGGTTATAGCACAGATACGCAGTATTTT. Filled out from reference TRBV5-1 and TRBJ2-3, the complete variable domain reads KAGVTQTPRYLIKTRGQQVTLSCSPISGHRSVSWYQQTPGQGLQFLFEYFSETQRNKGNFPGRFSGRQFSNSRSEMNVSTLELGDSALYLCASRTGYSTDTQYFGPGTRLTVL.

The rearrangement links TRBV29-1 to TRBJ1-1, with TRBD1 matching 8 bases. J was trimmed by 0 bases and V by 4 bases; bases with no gene match: 13. Germline-derived CDR1 and CDR2 are SQVTM and ANQGSEA. This CDR3 spans 17 amino acids. This CDR3 reads CSVAQHPRQGMNTEAFF. CDR3 in DNA: TGCAGCGTTGCCCAACACCCACGACAGGGGATGAACACTGAAGCTTTCTTT.

The V and J genes are TRBV29-1 and TRBJ2-7; TRBD2 aligns across 15 bases. The ends lost 7 bases at V and 0 bases at J; junction bases unmatched: 7. In germline, CDR1 is SQVTM, CDR2 ANQGSEA. The CDR3 runs 16 residues. The CDR3 bases are TGCAGCGGCGCGGGACTAGCGGGGGGAACCTCCTACGAGCAGTACTTC. This codes for CSGAGLAGGTSYEQYF.

The V call is TRBV27, the J call TRBJ2-5, with 12 bases matching TRBD2. The J segment lost 4 bases and the V segment lost 6 bases, leaving 6 bases of the junction unmatched. The V gene's germline CDR1 is MNHEY and CDR2 SMNVEV (reference sequence). The CDR3 runs 15 residues. CDR3 in DNA: TGTGCCAGCAGCCGCTGGACTAGCGGGGTAGAGACCCAGTACTTC. It is translated as CASSRWTSGVETQYF.

The chain carries TRBV6-5 and TRBJ1-2, with D uncertain. The length of the CDR3 is 12 residues. Germline assignment: CDR1 MNHEY and CDR2 SVGAGI. V dropped 8 bases and J dropped 4 bases, with 11 bases sitting between them. The CDR3 DNA sequence: TGTGCCAGCTCCCGAGAAGCCTATGGCTACACCTTC. Amino acids: CASSREAYGYTF.

The chain combines TRBV5-1 with TRBJ1-2, with D possibly matching TRBD1 (6 bases). V was clipped by 5 bases and J by 4 bases, with 15 bases between them. The germline V gene has CDR1 SGHRS and CDR2 YFSETQ. CDR3 length equals 14 residues. The CDR3 nucleotides read TGCGCCAGCAGTAACAGCCAGGGGACCTATGGCTACACCTTC. This gives the protein CASSNSQGTYGYTF.

V usage is TRBV7-2 and J usage is TRBJ2-1; possibly TRBD2 for D (6 bases). The CDR3 has 16 residues. Germline CDR1 reads SGHTA; CDR2 reads FQGNSA. Trimming stripped 5 bases from V and 3 bases from J, with 17 bases between. This CDR3 reads CASSPKSGSHYNEQFF. CDR3 coding DNA: TGTGCCAGCAGCCCTAAAAGCGGGTCTCACTACAATGAGCAGTTCTTC.

This rearrangement joins TRBV5-1 to TRBJ2-3, with a weak D call TRBD1 (5 bases). Germline V gives CDR1 SGHRS, CDR2 YFSETQ. This CDR3 has 15 residues. Trimming stripped 0 bases from V and 1 base from J, with 9 bases between. This chain's CDR3 is CASSLVLGGTDTQYF. CDR3 DNA: TGCGCCAGCAGCTTGGTCCTAGGGGGCACAGATACGCAGTATTTT.